This T cell receptor beta chain is drawn from a study of vaccination effects on CD4 cells after COVID-19. Worth noting for this clone: As yet, its antigen is unknown.

CDR1 is SGHNT, CDR2 YYREEE, per germline (reference sequence). V gave up 4 bases and J gave up 2 bases; unmatched junction bases: 3. CDR3 length: 14 amino acids. ViraFEST expansion of antigen-specific CD4+ T cells with viral peptide pools preceded sequencing. Subsequent to a culture period of around eleven days, CD4+ T cells were isolated. No vaccinee had earlier SARS-CoV-2 infection, and nucleocapsid antibodies were negative. The researchers cultured 1.5 million to 2 million PBMC per well with approximately 10 IU/ml IL-2 and roughly 10 ug/ml peptides. General study points: Clonal contraction was marked in infection- and vaccine-induced clones late after vaccination.

Libraries were prepared by immunoSEQ multiplex PCR; TCRdb keeps only in-frame clonotypes and omits some of them. Among about 23,000 clones listed, roughly two thirds were seen once. This sequence was found in a human donor who received a COVID-19 vaccine. The rearrangement links TRBV5-4 to TRBJ2-3; 8 positions match TRBD1. This material consisted of CD4+ T cells from PBMCs cultured with SARS-CoV-2 spike peptides, taken before COVID-19 vaccination. CDR3 protein: CASSVQGATDTQYF. As DNA, the CDR3 is TGTGCCAGCAGCGTTCAGGGGGCCACAGATACGCAGTATTTT.